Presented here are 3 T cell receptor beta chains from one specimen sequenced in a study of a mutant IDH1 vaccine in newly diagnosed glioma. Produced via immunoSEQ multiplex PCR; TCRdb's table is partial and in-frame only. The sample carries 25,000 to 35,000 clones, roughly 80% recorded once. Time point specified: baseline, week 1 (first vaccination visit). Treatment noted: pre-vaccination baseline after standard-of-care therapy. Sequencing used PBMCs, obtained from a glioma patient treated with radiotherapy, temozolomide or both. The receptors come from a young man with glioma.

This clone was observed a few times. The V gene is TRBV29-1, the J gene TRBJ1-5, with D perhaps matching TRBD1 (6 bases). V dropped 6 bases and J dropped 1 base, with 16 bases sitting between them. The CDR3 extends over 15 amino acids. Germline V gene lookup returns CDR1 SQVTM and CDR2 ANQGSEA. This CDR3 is CSVETGSGSNQPQHF. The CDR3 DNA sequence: TGCAGCGTAGAAACAGGGAGTGGAAGCAATCAGCCCCAGCATTTT.

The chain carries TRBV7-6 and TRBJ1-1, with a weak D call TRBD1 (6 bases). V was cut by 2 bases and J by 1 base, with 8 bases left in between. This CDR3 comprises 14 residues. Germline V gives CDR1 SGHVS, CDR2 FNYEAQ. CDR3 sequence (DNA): TGTGCCAGCAGCTTACAGGGGTCGAACACTGAAGCTTTCTTT. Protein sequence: CASSLQGSNTEAFF. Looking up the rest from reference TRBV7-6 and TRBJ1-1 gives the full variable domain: GAGVSQSPRYKVTKRGQDVALRCDPISGHVSLYWYRQALGQGPEFLTYFNYEAQQDKSGLPNDRFSAERPEGSISTLTIQRTEQRDSAMYRCASSLQGSNTEAFFGQGTRLTVV.

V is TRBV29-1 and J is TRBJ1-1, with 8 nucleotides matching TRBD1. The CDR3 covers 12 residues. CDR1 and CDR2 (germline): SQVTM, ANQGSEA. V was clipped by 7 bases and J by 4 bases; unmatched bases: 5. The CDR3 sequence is CSAHDRGTEAFF. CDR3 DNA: TGCAGCGCTCATGACAGGGGCACTGAAGCTTTCTTT.